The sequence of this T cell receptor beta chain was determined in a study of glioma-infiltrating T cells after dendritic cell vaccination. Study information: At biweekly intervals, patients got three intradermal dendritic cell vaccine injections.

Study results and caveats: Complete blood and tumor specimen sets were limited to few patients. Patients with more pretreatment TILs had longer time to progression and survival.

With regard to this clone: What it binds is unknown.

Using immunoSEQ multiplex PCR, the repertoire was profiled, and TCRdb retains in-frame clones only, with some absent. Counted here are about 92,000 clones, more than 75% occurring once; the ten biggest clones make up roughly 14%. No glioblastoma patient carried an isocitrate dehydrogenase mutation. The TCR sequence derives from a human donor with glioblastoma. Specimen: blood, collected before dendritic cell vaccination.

This CDR3 reads CASSWRGQNYYGYTF. The CDR3 bases are TGTGCCAGCAGTTGGCGGGGACAGAACTACTATGGCTACACCTTC. The chain has TRBV28 and TRBJ1-2; TRBD1 matches 7 bases. Trimming took 4 bases from V and 3 from J; bases not matched to a gene: 8. Germline V gene lookup returns CDR1 MDHEN and CDR2 SYDVKM. The CDR3 extends over 15 amino acids.